The sample holds one count of the clone carrying this T cell receptor (beta chain). V was clipped by 4 bases and J by 1 base, with 17 bases between them. Germline CDR1 ENHRY, CDR2 SYGVKD. This CDR3 is 17 amino acids long. The data were obtained in a study of shared T cell receptors in the human thymus. Assay used: immunoSEQ multiplex PCR; TCRdb lists only in-frame clones, some missing. The table shows 63,000 or so clones, with around 96% occurring only once. The TCR comes from a human donor. Sequenced: thymocytes. J is TRBJ1-5 and V is TRBV10-3; D not certain. CDR3 amino acids: CAISVDHRGFSNQPQHF. In nucleotides, the CDR3 is TGTGCCATCAGTGTGGACCACCGAGGGTTCAGCAATCAGCCCCAGCATTTT.